The 20 T cell receptor beta chains below come from one sample, sequenced in a study of T cell repertoires in cytomegalovirus infection. These receptors are not linked to any known antigen. TCRdb independently ran MiXCR on the reads; one entry per CDR3 protein. The profile shows 50,000 to 65,000 distinct CDR3 sequences, around 20% of them singletons. Sequenced material: CD8+ T cells from cultured PBMCs, taken from culture after CMV antigen stimulation. These receptors originate from a human donor in good health (CMV status not recorded). Some clones in this sample may be carry-over from other donors' samples.

The genes are TRBV4-3 and TRBJ1-5, with D perhaps matching TRBD1 (6 bases). Germline lookup yields CDR1 LGHNA and CDR2 YSLEER. This CDR3 spans 15 amino acids. Trimming left V 1 base short and J 4 bases short, with 11 bases between. The CDR3 region is CASSQGTGLNQPQHF. CDR3 bases: TGCGCCAGCAGCCAAGGCACAGGGTTGAATCAGCCCCAGCATTTT.

There are many counts of this clonotype. As DNA, the CDR3 is TGTGCCAGCAGCTTAGCCGGCCAAATGGGGCAGTTCTTC. Protein: CASSLAGQMGQFF. V is TRBV7-8 and J is TRBJ2-1; D not resolved. V gave up 0 bases and J gave up 12 bases, with 12 bases separating them. This CDR3 has 13 amino acids. CDR1 is SGHVS, CDR2 FQNEAQ, per germline.

This sequence joins TRBV10-3 and TRBJ2-2; D might be TRBD1 or TRBD2, each matching 6 bases. CDR3 size: 14 residues. Germline CDR1 reads ENHRY; CDR2 reads SYGVKD. V lost 2 bases and J 6 bases, leaving 10 bases between the germline ends. CDR3 residues: CAISEEGGAGELFF. DNA for the CDR3: TGTGCCATCAGTGAGGAGGGGGGCGCCGGGGAGCTGTTTTTT.

The V gene is TRBV24-1, the J gene TRBJ2-5; D unresolved. The V gene lost 1 base and the J gene lost 4 bases, with 12 bases spanning the gap. Germline V gene lookup returns CDR1 KGHDR and CDR2 SFDVKD. The CDR3 loop spans 15 amino acids. For the CDR3, the DNA is TGTGCCACCAGTGATTTCGGCCTCCTGGGAGAGACCCAGTACTTC. Its translation is CATSDFGLLGETQYF.

This clonotype was seen repeatedly, ten times or more. The genes are TRBV4-3 and TRBJ1-2; 9 nucleotides align to TRBD1. CDR1 LGHNA and CDR2 YSLEER come from the germline V gene. The CDR3 consists of 15 residues. V lost 2 bases and J lost 8; bases outside the gene matches: 9. The CDR3 is CASSQPRDRVEGYTF. The CDR3 DNA reads TGCGCCAGCAGCCAACCAAGGGACAGGGTAGAGGGCTACACCTTC.

The V call is TRBV11-2, the J call TRBJ2-2, with unresolved D. Germline V gives CDR1 SGHAT, CDR2 FQNNGV. V was shortened by 5 bases and J by 2 bases, with 12 bases between the two germline ends. The CDR3 length is 15 residues. The chain's CDR3 is CASSSSPENTGELFF. The CDR3 DNA reads TGTGCCAGCAGCAGCTCACCTGAAAACACCGGGGAGCTGTTTTTT.

The CDR3 sequence is CASSPGGGAGYGYTF. In DNA, the CDR3 is TGTGCCAGCAGCCCAGGAGGGGGCGCTGGCTATGGCTACACCTTC. J is TRBJ1-2 and V is TRBV7-9; the match to TRBD1 covers 7 bases. The CDR3 is made up of 15 amino acids. In germline, CDR1 is SEHNR, CDR2 FQNEAQ (reference sequence). The V segment lost 5 bases and the J segment 4 bases; nucleotides outside the gene matches: 10.

This chain joins TRBV27 and TRBJ2-1, with TRBD2 matching 10 bases. The CDR3 loop spans 15 amino acids. Germline values: CDR1 MNHEY, CDR2 SMNVEV (reference sequence). The J segment lost 9 bases and the V segment lost 0 bases, leaving 5 bases of the junction unmatched. CDR3 protein: CASSLSSGGLLEQFF. The CDR3 DNA sequence: TGTGCCAGCAGTTTATCTAGCGGGGGGTTGCTTGAGCAGTTCTTC.

V is TRBV7-9 and J is TRBJ2-7; D not resolved. The germline CDR1 and CDR2 sequences are SEHNR and FQNEAQ (reference sequence). Trimming stripped 1 base from V and 12 bases from J, with 10 bases between. CDR3 length equals 11 residues. The DNA of the CDR3 is TGTGCCAGCAGCTTAGGGTCGTTGGCGTACTTC. Protein sequence: CASSLGSLAYF.

This clonotype was counted a few times. The chain has TRBV5-1 and TRBJ2-1, with 7 positions matching TRBD1. This CDR3 has 15 residues. CDR1 is SGHRS and CDR2 is YFSETQ in the germline V gene. Losses at the gene ends were 7 bases for V and 4 bases for J; bases not matched to a gene: 11. CDR3 residues: CASGIQGTSYNEQFF. The CDR3 coding sequence is TGCGCCAGCGGCATACAGGGGACCTCTTACAATGAGCAGTTCTTC. Looking up the rest from reference TRBV5-1 and TRBJ2-1 gives the full variable domain: KAGVTQTPRYLIKTRGQQVTLSCSPISGHRSVSWYQQTPGQGLQFLFEYFSETQRNKGNFPGRFSGRQFSNSRSEMNVSTLELGDSALYLCASGIQGTSYNEQFFGPGTRLTVL.

V is TRBV11-3 and J is TRBJ2-1; tentatively, D is TRBD2 (5 bases). V lost 3 bases to trimming and J lost 6 bases, with 9 bases between them. The CDR3 has 13 residues. Per the germline V gene, CDR1 is SGHNT and CDR2 is YENEEA. The CDR3 is CASSFIGVNEQFF. CDR3 DNA sequence: TGTGCCAGCAGCTTCATCGGGGTCAATGAGCAGTTCTTC.

V and J are TRBV4-1 and TRBJ1-2; 7 bases line up with TRBD1. The CDR3 contains 14 residues. V shed 2 bases and J 4 bases; nucleotides not matched to a gene: 4. Germline V gene lookup returns CDR1 MGHRA and CDR2 YSYEKL. CDR3 protein: CASSQRTGPYGYTF. CDR3 bases: TGCGCCAGCAGCCAACGGACAGGCCCCTATGGCTACACCTTC.

This clonotype appeared a few times. The chain combines TRBV12-3 or TRBV12-4 with TRBJ1-2; no firm D call. This CDR3 comprises 14 residues. Trimming shortened V by 3 bases and J by 5 bases, and 13 bases separated the two germline ends. The CDR3 bases are TGTGCCAGCAGTTTTTTCCCCGCGACTTATGGCTACACCTTC. Amino acids: CASSFFPATYGYTF.

This clonotype was observed a handful of times. The rearrangement uses TRBV7-2 and TRBJ2-7; 7 positions match TRBD1. Trimming cost V 5 bases and J 5 bases; bases outside gene matches: 9. The V gene's germline CDR1 is SGHTA and CDR2 FQGNSA. The CDR3 is 14 amino acids. The CDR3 DNA reads TGTGCCAGCAGCCGGAGACAGGGTTTTGACGAGCAGTACTTC. It translates to CASSRRQGFDEQYF. Using reference TRBV7-2 and TRBJ2-7 for the parts outside the CDR3, the full variable domain is GAGVSQSPSNKVTEKGKDVELRCDPISGHTALYWYRQSLGQGLEFLIYFQGNSAPDKSGLPSDRFSAERTGGSVSTLTIQRTQQEDSAVYLCASSRRQGFDEQYFGPGTRLTVT.

The chain carries TRBV11-2 and TRBJ2-5; the D is unclear. Trimming left V 5 bases short and J 3 bases short, with 7 bases between. The CDR3 is 12 residues long. CDR1 SGHAT and CDR2 FQNNGV come from the germline V gene. The CDR3 loop reads CASSVGKETQYF. For the CDR3, the DNA is TGTGCCAGCAGCGTGGGCAAAGAGACCCAGTACTTC.

The chain joins TRBV6-6 to TRBJ2-2; TRBD2 might be the D (6 bases). Trimming removed 7 bases from V and 8 bases from J, with 14 bases in between. CDR3 length: 13 residues. CDR1 and CDR2 from the germline V gene are MNHNY and SVGAGI (reference sequence). The CDR3 spells CASTEGGLGELFF. The CDR3 DNA follows: TGTGCCAGCACCGAGGGAGGACTTGGGGAGCTGTTTTTT.

There are a few counts of this clonotype. The chain employs TRBV28 and TRBJ2-3; D unclear. The V and J ends lost 4 bases and 11 bases respectively, with 10 bases between them. The CDR3 sequence is 11 residues long. Germline lookup yields CDR1 MDHEN and CDR2 SYDVKM. This chain's CDR3 is CASSSAPGQYF. The CDR3 DNA is TGTGCCAGCAGTTCCGCTCCGGGGCAGTATTTT.

This clonotype was seen more than once but under ten times. The chain recombines TRBV9 with TRBJ1-6, with TRBD1 matching over 9 bases. V trimming: 4 bases; J trimming: 6 bases; junction bases outside the gene matches: 5. CDR1 and CDR2 (germline): SGDLS, YYNGEE. CDR3 length equals 15 residues. The CDR3 DNA reads TGTGCCAGCAGCTTGGGGACAGGGAGTAATTCACCCCTCCACTTT. It codes for CASSLGTGSNSPLHF.

V is TRBV7-2 and J is TRBJ2-1; possible D gene TRBD1, 5 bases. Trimming removed 5 bases from V and 14 bases from J, with 34 bases in between. Germline V lookup: CDR1 SGHTA, CDR2 FQGNSA. The CDR3 covers 18 residues. The chain's CDR3 is CASSPGSDRIKPPAVEFF. The DNA of the CDR3 is TGTGCCAGCAGCCCAGGGTCGGATCGGATCAAACCTCCCGCAGTGGAGTTCTTC. Drawing the rest from reference TRBV7-2 and TRBJ2-1, the complete variable domain is GAGVSQSPSNKVTEKGKDVELRCDPISGHTALYWYRQSLGQGLEFLIYFQGNSAPDKSGLPSDRFSAERTGGSVSTLTIQRTQQEDSAVYLCASSPGSDRIKPPAVEFFGPGTRLTVL.

In DNA form, the CDR3 reads TGTGCCTGGAGTCTGGGTTACAATGAGCAGTTCTTC. Translated, it gives CAWSLGYNEQFF. The genes are TRBV30 and TRBJ2-1; D unclear. This CDR3 comprises 12 residues. V was cut by 2 bases and J by 4 bases, with 6 bases left in between. Germline CDR1 is GTSNPN and CDR2 is SVGIG (reference sequence).